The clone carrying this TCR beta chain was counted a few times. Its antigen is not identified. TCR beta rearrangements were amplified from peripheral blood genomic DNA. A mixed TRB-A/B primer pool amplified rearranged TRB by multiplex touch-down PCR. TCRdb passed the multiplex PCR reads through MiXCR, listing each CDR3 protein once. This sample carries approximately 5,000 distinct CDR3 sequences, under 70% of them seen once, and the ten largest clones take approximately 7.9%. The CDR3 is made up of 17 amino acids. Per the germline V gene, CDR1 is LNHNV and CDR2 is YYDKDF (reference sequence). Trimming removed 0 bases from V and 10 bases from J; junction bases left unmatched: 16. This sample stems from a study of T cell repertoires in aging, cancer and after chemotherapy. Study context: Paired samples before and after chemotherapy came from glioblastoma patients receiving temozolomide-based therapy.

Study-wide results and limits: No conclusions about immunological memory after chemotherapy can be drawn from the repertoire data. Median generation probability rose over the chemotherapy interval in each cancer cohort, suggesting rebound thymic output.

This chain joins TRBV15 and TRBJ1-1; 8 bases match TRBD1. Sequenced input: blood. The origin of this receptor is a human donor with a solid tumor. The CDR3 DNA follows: TGTGCCACCAGCAGAGAAAGGGGCACCGGACAGGGAAATTCAGCTTTCTTT. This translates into CATSRERGTGQGNSAFF.